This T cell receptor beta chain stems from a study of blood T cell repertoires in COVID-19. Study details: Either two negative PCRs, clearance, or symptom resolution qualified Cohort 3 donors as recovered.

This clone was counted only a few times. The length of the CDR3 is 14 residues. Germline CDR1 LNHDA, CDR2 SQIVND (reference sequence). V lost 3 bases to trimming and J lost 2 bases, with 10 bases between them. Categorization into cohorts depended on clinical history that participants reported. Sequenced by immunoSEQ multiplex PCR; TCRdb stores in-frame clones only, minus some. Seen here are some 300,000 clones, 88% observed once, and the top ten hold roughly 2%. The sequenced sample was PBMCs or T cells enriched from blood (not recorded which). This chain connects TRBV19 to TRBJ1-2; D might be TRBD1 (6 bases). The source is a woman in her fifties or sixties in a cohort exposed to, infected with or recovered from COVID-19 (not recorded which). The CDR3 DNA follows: TGTGCCAGTAGTATCGGACAGAAAAACTATGGCTACACCTTC. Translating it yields CASSIGQKNYGYTF.